This TCR beta chain was captured in a study of blood T cell repertoires in COVID-19 (dated by TCRdb to 2020 to 2022). Describing the broader study: Samples covering the acute and convalescent phases of COVID-19 were provided by collaborators in the United States, Italy and Spain. The dataset comprised deeply sampled blood TCRbeta repertoires from subjects exposed to, actively infected with, or recovered from COVID-19. A de-identified subject ID, COVID-19 status, age in years and sex were almost always included in the sample metadata. The prospective study material was composed of cDNA or gDNA derived from T cells, B-cell-depleted T cells, or PBMCs. A freely available public database, intended as a resource for researchers studying the immune response to SARS-CoV-2, is where the repertoires were released. Where available, HLA class I and class II types were taken from metadata supplied by the sample provider and were not determined by assay-based typing. Samples were obtained from the ongoing ImmuneRACE study (first 160 participants) and from 1,200 or so subjects provided by 6 global collaborators. What the authors observed across the whole study: Clinical and demographic metadata were provided uncurated, with the amount varying by source and participant.

Participants in the prospective study were enrolled through a virtual design, were aged about 18 to 100 years, and lived in approximately 25 United States geographic areas. To assign participants to cohorts, the prospective study relied on clinical history that participants themselves reported in a screening survey and a study questionnaire. For ImmuneRACE Cohort 3, a participant was defined as recovered based on two consecutive negative NP/OP PCR tests, clearance by a healthcare professional, or resolution of symptoms. In the prospective study, mobile phlebotomists collected whole blood, serum and a nasopharyngeal or oropharyngeal swab from each participant. Participants in the prospective study had the option to provide additional blood draws and questionnaires over an approximately 2-month period. Before DNA extraction, prospective study blood samples were shipped either frozen or at room temperature.

Worth noting for this clone: No cognate antigen has been identified for it. Qualities for individual bases were not recorded, and no much larger clone is one base off.

From the cysteine up to the phenylalanine, the CDR3 has a length of 16 residues. Solely the CDR3 DNA is kept, with 48 bases framed from the first base. The germline V gene specifies SGHVS as CDR1 and FNYEAQ as CDR2. Trimming leaves V shorter by 5 bases and J shorter by 0 bases, with the junction holding 5 bases beyond the gene matches. TCRbeta CDR3 regions were amplified from genomic DNA using the immunoSEQ Assay, a bias-controlled multiplex PCR. Per the source publication's procedure: Nucleated cell counts per sample were estimated from amplification of reference gene primers within the assay. To quantify the absolute abundance of each unique TCRbeta CDR3 rearrangement, sequence reads were collapsed and filtered. For each sample, productive Simpson clonality was calculated as the square root of Simpson's diversity index over productive rearrangements. The source is immuneACCESS, and TCRdb retained only in-frame sequences with V and J called. Part of the clones is not carried over; for the studies checked, unresolved V genes explain less than half of this, and the remainder is unexplained. The DNA gave D and trimming, while V, J and clone size come from that table. This sample holds around 160,000 clones; over 75% were observed only once. The top ten clonotypes cover 6% of the sample.

This receptor was identified in a man between 40 and 49 years old who had recovered from COVID-19. Rearrangement joined TRBV7-6 to TRBJ2-2; 8 nucleotides in the junction match TRBD2. Sequenced: PBMCs or T cells enriched from blood (not recorded which). The DNA reads TGTGCCAGCAGCCAGACTAGCGCCGCGAACACCGGGGAGCTGTTTTTT. The resulting protein is CASSQTSAANTGELFF.